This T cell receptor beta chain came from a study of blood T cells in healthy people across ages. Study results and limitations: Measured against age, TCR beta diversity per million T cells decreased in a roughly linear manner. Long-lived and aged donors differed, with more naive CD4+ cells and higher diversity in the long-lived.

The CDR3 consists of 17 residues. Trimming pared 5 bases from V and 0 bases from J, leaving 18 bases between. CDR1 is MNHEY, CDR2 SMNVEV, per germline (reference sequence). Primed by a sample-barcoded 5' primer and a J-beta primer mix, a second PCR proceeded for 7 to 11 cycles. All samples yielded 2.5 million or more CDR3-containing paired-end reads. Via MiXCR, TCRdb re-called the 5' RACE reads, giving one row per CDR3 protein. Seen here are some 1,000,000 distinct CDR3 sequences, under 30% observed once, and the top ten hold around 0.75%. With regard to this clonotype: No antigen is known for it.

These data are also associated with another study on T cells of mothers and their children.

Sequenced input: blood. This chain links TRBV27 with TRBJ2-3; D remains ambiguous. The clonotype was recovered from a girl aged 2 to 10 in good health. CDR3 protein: CASSRPSPDGSTDTQYF. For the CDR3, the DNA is TGTGCCAGCAGTCGCCCCAGCCCGGACGGTAGCACAGATACGCAGTATTTT.